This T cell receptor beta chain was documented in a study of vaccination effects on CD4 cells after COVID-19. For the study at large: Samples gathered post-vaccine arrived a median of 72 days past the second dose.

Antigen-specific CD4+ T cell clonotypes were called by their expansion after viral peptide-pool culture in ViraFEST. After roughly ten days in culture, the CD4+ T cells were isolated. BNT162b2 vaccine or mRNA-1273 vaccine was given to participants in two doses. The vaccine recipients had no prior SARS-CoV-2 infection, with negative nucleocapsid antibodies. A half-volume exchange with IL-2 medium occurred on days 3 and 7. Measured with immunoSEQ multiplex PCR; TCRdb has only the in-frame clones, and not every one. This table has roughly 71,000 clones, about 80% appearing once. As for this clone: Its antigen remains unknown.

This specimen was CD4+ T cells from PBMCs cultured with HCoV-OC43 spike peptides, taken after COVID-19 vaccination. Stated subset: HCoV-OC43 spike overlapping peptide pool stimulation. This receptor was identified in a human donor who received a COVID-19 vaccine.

The CDR3 nucleotides are TGTGCCAGCAGCTCCCTGGTCGCGGTCGGCTACACCTTC. Translating gives CASSSLVAVGYTF. This chain uses TRBV5-6 with TRBJ1-2; no definite D call. CDR1 SGHDT and CDR2 YYEEEE come from the germline V gene. The CDR3 spans 13 residues. Trimming cost V 3 bases and J 8 bases, with 14 bases left between them.